This entry lists 22 T cell receptor beta chains sequenced from one sample in a study of blood T cell repertoires in COVID-19. Method: immunoSEQ multiplex PCR; TCRdb's copy keeps in-frame clones and lacks some. Counted here are 150,000 or so clones, just under 85% occurring once; the ten biggest clones make up roughly 2.9%. The sequenced material came from peripheral blood. All receptors come from a woman in her 40s with active or convalescent COVID-19.

The chain combines TRBV11-2 with TRBJ2-3; D is unresolved. Looked up from germline, CDR1 is SGHAT and CDR2 is FQNNGV. There are 16 residues in the CDR3. V dropped 1 base and J dropped 6 bases, with 17 bases sitting between them. The CDR3 region has the DNA TGTGCCAGCAGCTTAGCCCCCTCCTTATCCCGGGATACGCAGTATTTT. Translation gives CASSLAPSLSRDTQYF.

V usage is TRBV28 and J usage is TRBJ2-7; 9 bases line up with TRBD1. Trimming took 6 bases from V and 4 from J; bases not matched to a gene: 13. Germline V gene data show CDR1 as MDHEN and CDR2 as SYDVKM. CDR3 size: 16 residues. CDR3 amino acids: CASSPLRDREWYEQYF. The CDR3 nucleotides are TGTGCCAGCAGCCCACTACGGGACAGGGAGTGGTACGAGCAGTACTTC.

The table lists this clone with a count of one. The chain has TRBV2 and TRBJ1-2; no reliable D call. CDR1 and CDR2 from the germline V gene are SNHLY and FYNNEI. The CDR3 loop spans 16 amino acids. V dropped 6 bases and J dropped 4 bases, with 21 bases sitting between them. This CDR3 is CASSPPGSGVGYGYTF. CDR3 nucleotide sequence: TGTGCCAGCAGCCCCCCGGGGAGTGGTGTCGGCTATGGCTACACCTTC.

This chain joins TRBV5-4 and TRBJ2-1, with D tentatively TRBD2 (5 bases). The CDR3 is made up of 15 amino acids. With 7 bases removed from V and 6 bases from J, the gap between germline ends came to 20 bases. Per the germline V gene, CDR1 is SGHNT and CDR2 is YYREEE (reference sequence). In nucleotides, the CDR3 is TGTGCCAGCCACCCGGGGATCCTTACTTCCAATGAGCAGTTCTTC. Protein sequence: CASHPGILTSNEQFF.

This chain connects TRBV7-9 to TRBJ1-3; TRBD1 might be the D (6 bases). Trimming pared 5 bases from V and 2 bases from J, leaving 13 bases between. The CDR3 is 15 residues long. Germline CDR1 is SEHNR and CDR2 is FQNEAQ (reference sequence). The CDR3 DNA is TGTGCCAGCAGCCACCCCTGGGGGCCTGGAAACACCATATATTTT. As protein: CASSHPWGPGNTIYF.

The gene calls are TRBV7-9 and TRBJ2-1, with 12 bases matching TRBD2. V shed 5 bases and J 5 bases; nucleotides not matched to a gene: 13. The CDR3 runs to 18 residues. Germline V gene data show CDR1 as SEHNR and CDR2 as FQNEAQ (reference sequence). CDR3 nucleotide sequence: TGTGCCAGCAGCCATAGTATCCCTCTAGCGGGAGGGAACAATGAGCAGTTCTTC. Encoded protein: CASSHSIPLAGGNNEQFF.

The chain uses TRBV5-1 and TRBJ1-4; TRBD1 matches at 9 bases. The CDR3 loop spans 16 amino acids. With 3 bases clipped from V and 3 bases from J, the junction kept 6 bases outside the gene matches. Germline loops: CDR1 SGHRS, CDR2 YFSETQ. CDR3 coding DNA: TGCGCCAGCAGCTCACAGGGGGCGCCGCCTAATGAAAAACTGTTTTTT. Its translation is CASSSQGAPPNEKLFF.

V usage is TRBV6-2 or TRBV6-3 and J usage is TRBJ1-5; 8 bases map to TRBD1. The CDR3 sequence is 16 residues long. The ends lost 5 bases at V and 2 bases at J; junction bases unmatched: 8. The germline V gene encodes CDR1 MNHEY and CDR2 SVGEGT. CDR3: CASSTSGQGRNQPQHF. The CDR3 nucleotides are TGTGCCAGCAGTACTTCAGGACAGGGACGCAATCAGCCCCAGCATTTT.

The gene calls are TRBV5-6 and TRBJ2-5, with D possibly matching TRBD1 (6 bases). The germline gives CDR1 SGHDT, CDR2 YYEEEE. The CDR3 consists of 15 residues. V was trimmed by 1 base and J by 5 bases, leaving 15 bases between them. The CDR3 DNA is TGTGCCAGCAGCTTGCAGGCTTTGAGGGGGGAGACCCAGTACTTC. This translates into CASSLQALRGETQYF.

This chain uses TRBV13 with TRBJ2-1; 7 bases match TRBD2. The CDR3 loop spans 13 amino acids. Germline V gene data show CDR1 as PRHDT and CDR2 as FYEKMQ (reference sequence). V shed 5 bases, J shed 7 bases, and the junction held 5 bases outside the gene matches. The CDR3 is CASSRGSRNEQFF. As DNA, the CDR3 is TGTGCCAGCAGCCGCGGGAGTCGGAATGAGCAGTTCTTC. Complete variable domain (other parts from reference TRBV13 and TRBJ2-1): AAGVIQSPRHLIKEKRETATLKCYPIPRHDTVYWYQQGPGQDPQFLISFYEKMQSDKGSIPDRFSAQQFSDYHSELNMSSLELGDSALYFCASSRGSRNEQFFGPGTRLTVL.

This chain joins TRBV18 and TRBJ2-5, with 9 bases matching TRBD1. With V trimmed by 3 bases and J by 4 bases, 12 bases remained unmatched. The germline V gene has CDR1 KGHSH and CDR2 LQKENI. This CDR3 spans 17 amino acids. CDR3 in amino acids: CASSPLVRGQGGETQYF. Here the CDR3 DNA reads TGTGCCAGCTCACCCCTGGTCAGGGGACAGGGAGGAGAGACCCAGTACTTC.

This chain uses TRBV4-2 with TRBJ1-1; D unclear. Germline V gene sequence: CDR1 LGHNA, CDR2 YNFKEQ. Trimming pared 0 bases from V and 8 bases from J, leaving 7 bases between. The CDR3 covers 12 residues. The CDR3, as DNA: TGTGCCAGCAGCCAAGATATTAAAGAAGCTTTCTTT. Translated, it gives CASSQDIKEAFF.

The V call is TRBV6-6, the J call TRBJ2-3, with a tentative D call TRBD1 (6 bases). From germline, CDR1 is MNHNY and CDR2 SVGAGI (reference sequence). V lost 7 bases to trimming and J lost 3 bases, with 11 bases between them. CDR3 size: 13 residues. The CDR3, as DNA: TGTGCCAGCAATCAGGGGAAGACAGATACGCAGTATTTT. Amino acid sequence: CASNQGKTDTQYF.

The rearrangement links TRBV19 to TRBJ1-1; D possibly corresponds to TRBD1 (6 bases). Germline CDR1 LNHDA, CDR2 SQIVND (reference sequence). The CDR3 extends over 14 amino acids. V lost 10 bases to trimming and J lost 1 base, with 16 bases between them. As DNA, the CDR3 is TGTGCCACCAAGGCGTGGACAGCGAACACTGAAGCTTTCTTT. It codes for CATKAWTANTEAFF.

The chain links TRBV13 to TRBJ1-1; maybe TRBD1 (6 bases). V dropped 2 bases and J dropped 0 bases, with 7 bases sitting between them. This CDR3 region has 14 residues. Germline V lookup: CDR1 PRHDT, CDR2 FYEKMQ (reference sequence). The chain's CDR3 is CASSLPGVNTEAFF. CDR3 nucleotide sequence: TGTGCCAGCAGCTTACCAGGGGTGAACACTGAAGCTTTCTTT.

V usage is TRBV4-1 and J usage is TRBJ2-7; TRBD2 matches at 8 bases. With 1 base clipped from V and 2 bases from J, the junction kept 10 bases outside the gene matches. Germline values: CDR1 MGHRA, CDR2 YSYEKL. The CDR3 spans 17 residues. In nucleotides, the CDR3 is TGCGCCAGCAGCCAAGTCACTAGCGGAGGGGGGGCCTACGAGCAGTACTTC. This translates into CASSQVTSGGGAYEQYF.

The genes are TRBV3-1 (or the pseudogene TRBV3-2) and TRBJ1-1; 7 bases fit TRBD1. Germline V gene data show CDR1 as LGHDT and CDR2 as YNNKEL (reference sequence). The CDR3 spans 16 residues. V lost 3 bases to trimming and J lost 3 bases; unmatched junction nucleotides: 10. CDR3 nucleotide sequence: TGTGCCAGCAGCCAGGCAGGGGGTGGTATGTACACTGAAGCTTTCTTT. Translation: CASSQAGGGMYTEAFF.

The J gene is TRBJ2-7, the V gene TRBV18; 8 positions agree with TRBD2. Germline V gene data show CDR1 as KGHSH and CDR2 as LQKENI. V lost 2 bases and J lost 5; bases outside the gene matches: 11. This CDR3 is 16 amino acids long. The CDR3 loop reads CASSPSGSFLSDEQYF. The CDR3 bases are TGTGCCAGCTCACCAAGCGGGAGCTTTCTATCCGACGAGCAGTACTTC.

This clone was counted between two and nine times. The rearrangement joins TRBV4-1 to TRBJ1-1, with 7 bases matching TRBD1. V lost 0 bases to trimming and J lost 5 bases; unmatched junction nucleotides: 6. Germline CDR1 and CDR2: MGHRA and YSYEKL. The length of the CDR3 is 15 residues. The chain's CDR3 is CASSQEIAGGTEAFF. The CDR3 nucleotides read TGCGCCAGCAGCCAAGAAATAGCAGGGGGGACTGAAGCTTTCTTT.

The chain employs TRBV19 and TRBJ1-6; 10 bases map to TRBD1. This CDR3 spans 15 amino acids. CDR1 and CDR2 (germline): LNHDA, SQIVND (reference sequence). V trimming: 6 bases; J trimming: 8 bases; junction bases outside the gene matches: 7. As DNA, the CDR3 is TGTGCCAGTAGCGAACGACAGGGGGCCTATTCACCCCTCCACTTT. Its protein is CASSERQGAYSPLHF. Variable domain in full (rest from reference TRBV19 and TRBJ1-6): DGGITQSPKYLFRKEGQNVTLSCEQNLNHDAMYWYRQDPGQGLRLIYYSQIVNDFQKGDIAEGYSVSREKKESFPLTVTSAQKNPTAFYLCASSERQGAYSPLHFGNGTRLTVT.

This chain joins TRBV20-1 and TRBJ1-5; 7 bases line up with TRBD1. In germline, CDR1 is DFQATT, CDR2 SNEGSKA (reference sequence). This CDR3 contains 14 residues. V lost 3 bases and J lost 6; bases outside the gene matches: 8. CDR3 sequence: CSASGEGASQPQHF. The CDR3 DNA sequence: TGCAGTGCTAGTGGTGAGGGGGCAAGTCAGCCCCAGCATTTT.

This clone showed up just once. This chain uses TRBV29-1 with TRBJ2-3; 8 positions agree with TRBD2. The CDR3 loop spans 17 amino acids. The J segment lost 0 bases and the V segment lost 6 bases, leaving 14 bases of the junction unmatched. Germline loops: CDR1 SQVTM, CDR2 ANQGSEA. DNA for the CDR3: TGCAGCGTCGGGGGAGCGGGAGCTGGAAGGAGCACAGATACGCAGTATTTT. Translated, it gives CSVGGAGAGRSTDTQYF.